Following are 10 T cell receptor beta chains from one sample sequenced in a study of blood T cell repertoires in COVID-19 (dated by TCRdb to about 2020). Receptor libraries were prepared by the immunoSEQ multiplex PCR assay. In TCRdb, the immuneACCESS table is reduced to in-frame sequences with V and J assigned. These tables do not hold every clone; where another copy was compared, an unresolved V gene accounts for under half, and the others remain unexplained. In all, the sample holds under 300,000 clones, and nearly 90% of those were seen once. The biggest ten clones account for 2.1% of the sample. The sequenced sample was peripheral blood. The receptors shown here come from a woman aged 55-75 years with COVID-19, enrolled during active disease.

The V gene is TRBV7-3, the J gene TRBJ1-1; no clear D gene. Trimming removed 5 bases from V and 1 base from J, with 11 bases in between. CDR3 length: 14 amino acids. Germline CDR1 and CDR2: SGHTA and FQGTGA. The CDR3 coding sequence is TGTGCCAGCAGCCCGTCACGGTGGAACACTGAAGCTTTCTTT. Protein sequence: CASSPSRWNTEAFF. The variable domain in full, with the rest retrieved from reference TRBV7-3 and TRBJ1-1, is GAGVSQTPSNKVTEKGKYVELRCDPISGHTALYWYRQSLGQGPEFLIYFQGTGAADDSGLPNDRFFAVRPEGSVSTLKIQRTERGDSAVYLCASSPSRWNTEAFFGQGTRLTVV.

This chain connects TRBV6-2 or TRBV6-3 to TRBJ1-4; maybe TRBD1 (5 bases). The CDR3 contains 17 residues. Germline CDR1 and CDR2: MNHEY and SVGEGT. V was pared by 2 bases and J by 4 bases, with 17 bases between. CDR3 nucleotides: TGTGCCAGCAGTTACCAAACCGGCAGGGAAGGTAATGAAAAACTGTTTTTT. It codes for CASSYQTGREGNEKLFF.

This clone was detected a few times. V gene TRBV4-3 combines with J gene TRBJ2-2; D may be TRBD2 (6 bases). The CDR3 is made up of 15 amino acids. Trimming took 1 base from V and 5 from J, leaving 11 bases between them. CDR1 and CDR2 from the germline V gene are LGHNA and YSLEER. The CDR3 nucleotides read TGCGCCAGCAGCCAAGTGGGGGGATGGACCGGGGAGCTGTTTTTT. Protein product: CASSQVGGWTGELFF.

The chain is built from TRBV5-1 and TRBJ1-1, with 10 bases lining up with TRBD1. The CDR3 length is 15 residues. In germline, CDR1 is SGHRS, CDR2 YFSETQ. V shed 0 bases, J shed 4 bases, and the junction held 3 bases outside the gene matches. CDR3 nucleotides: TGCGCCAGCAGCTTGGGGACAGGGGGGTCCACTGAAGCTTTCTTT. This encodes CASSLGTGGSTEAFF.

This clone was counted once. The rearrangement uses TRBV7-9 and TRBJ2-1; possible D gene TRBD1, 5 bases. Germline V gives CDR1 SEHNR, CDR2 FQNEAQ (reference sequence). The CDR3 contains 17 residues. Trimming shortened V by 2 bases and J by 3 bases, and 17 bases separated the two germline ends. The CDR3 DNA reads TGTGCCAGCAGCTTACCGACGACCAAGGGGTTCTACAATGAGCAGTTCTTC. Translating gives CASSLPTTKGFYNEQFF.

As concerns this clone: The same CDR3 arises from other DNA sequences in this sample as well. The chain employs TRBV6-5 and TRBJ1-1; tentatively, D is TRBD1 (6 bases). Germline V lookup: CDR1 MNHEY, CDR2 SVGAGI. The CDR3 consists of 11 residues. Trimming removed 7 bases from V and 5 bases from J, with 8 bases in between. The CDR3 DNA reads TGTGCCAGCACCCAGGGGACTGAAGCTTTCTTT. This sequence encodes CASTQGTEAFF.

The rearrangement links TRBV6-4 to TRBJ1-1, with D perhaps TRBD1 (6 bases). The V gene's germline CDR1 is MRHNA and CDR2 SNTAGT. V lost 0 bases and J lost 9, with 11 bases in between. There are 13 residues in the CDR3. CDR3 bases: TGTGCCAGCAGTGACTCGGGTAGGGGGAAAGCTTTCTTT. Residues: CASSDSGRGKAFF.

The rearrangement links TRBV3-1 (or the pseudogene TRBV3-2) to TRBJ2-4, with 7 bases matching TRBD2. CDR3 size: 17 residues. CDR1 and CDR2 (germline): LGHDT, YNNKEL (reference sequence). V trimming: 7 bases; J trimming: 7 bases; junction bases outside the gene matches: 19. In DNA, the CDR3 is TGTGCCAGCACCGCTTACGTGGGGGGAGGGGCGTCCAACATTCAGTACTTC. This codes for CASTAYVGGGASNIQYF.

This sequence joins TRBV29-1 and TRBJ1-1; 11 bases are a match to TRBD1. V gave up 1 base and J gave up 9 bases; unmatched junction bases: 10. This CDR3 has 15 amino acids. Germline CDR1 SQVTM, CDR2 ANQGSEA. CDR3 sequence: CSVEVGQGARIKAFF. As DNA, the CDR3 is TGCAGCGTTGAAGTAGGACAGGGGGCGCGAATTAAAGCTTTCTTT.

The chain couples TRBV7-2 to TRBJ1-1; TRBD1 might be the D (6 bases). The CDR3 loop spans 13 amino acids. The V end was cut by 2 bases, the J end by 8 bases, with 12 bases between. Per germline, CDR1 SGHTA and CDR2 FQGNSA. The DNA for the CDR3 is TGTGCCAGCAGCTTATACTCCGGGACAGAAGCTTTCTTT. Translation gives CASSLYSGTEAFF.